Reported below is one TCR beta chain. Clones were read by immunoSEQ multiplex PCR, and TCRdb kept only the in-frame ones, dropping some. The table includes 150,000 to 200,000 clones, roughly 84% detected once. V was cut by 7 bases and J by 0 bases, with 12 bases left in between. The CDR3 is made up of 14 amino acids. Germline V gene data show CDR1 as MNHNY and CDR2 as SVGAGI (reference sequence). This sample is part of a study of blood T cell repertoires in COVID-19. The clonotype originates from a man aged 65-85 years who had been exposed to COVID-19. This chain joins TRBV6-6 and TRBJ1-1, with D hard to call. Input material: PBMCs or T cells enriched from blood (not recorded which). The CDR3 spells CASIVQTMNTEAFF. In DNA form, the CDR3 reads TGTGCCAGCATCGTACAGACTATGAACACTGAAGCTTTCTTT.